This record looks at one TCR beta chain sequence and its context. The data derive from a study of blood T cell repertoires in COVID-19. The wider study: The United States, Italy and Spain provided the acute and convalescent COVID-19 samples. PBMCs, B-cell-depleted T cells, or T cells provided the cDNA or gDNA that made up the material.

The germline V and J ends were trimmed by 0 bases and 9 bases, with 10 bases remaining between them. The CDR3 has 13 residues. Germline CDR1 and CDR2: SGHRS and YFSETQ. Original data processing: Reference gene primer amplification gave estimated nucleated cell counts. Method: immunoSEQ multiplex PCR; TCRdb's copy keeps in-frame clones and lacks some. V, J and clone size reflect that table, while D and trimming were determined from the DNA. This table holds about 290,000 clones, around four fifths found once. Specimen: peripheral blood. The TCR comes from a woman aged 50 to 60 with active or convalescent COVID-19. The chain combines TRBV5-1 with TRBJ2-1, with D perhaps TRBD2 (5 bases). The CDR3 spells CASSLGGFGEQFF. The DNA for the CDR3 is TGCGCCAGCAGCTTGGGAGGGTTTGGTGAGCAGTTCTTC.